The 6 T cell receptor beta chains in this list originate from one sample, sequenced in a study of blood T cell repertoires in COVID-19. TCRdb keeps only in-frame clones here, not all; method: immunoSEQ multiplex PCR. The sample records 200,000 to 250,000 clones, 80% to 90% being singletons. The sample taken for sequencing was peripheral blood. The receptors here all came from a man in his fifties or sixties with acute or convalescent COVID-19.

The rearrangement links TRBV28 to TRBJ1-3; D not resolved. Germline V CDR1 and CDR2: MDHEN, SYDVKM. CDR3 length: 13 residues. The V gene lost 2 bases and the J gene lost 16 bases, with 18 bases spanning the gap. The CDR3 protein is CASSLPPSSVKYF. The CDR3 coding sequence is TGTGCCAGCAGTTTACCCCCATCCTCGGTCAAGTATTTT.

This sequence joins TRBV29-1 and TRBJ1-5; 7 bases line up with TRBD1. CDR3 length: 13 amino acids. Unmatched junction bases numbered 7, after V lost 6 bases and J lost 5 bases. The germline gives CDR1 SQVTM, CDR2 ANQGSEA. The CDR3 DNA sequence: TGCAGCGTAGCCGGGACAGAAGATCAGCCCCAGCATTTT. Translating it yields CSVAGTEDQPQHF.

This chain joins TRBV6-5 and TRBJ1-2; tentative D call: TRBD1 (6 bases). Germline CDR1 is MNHEY and CDR2 is SVGAGI. Trimming shortened V by 8 bases and J by 4 bases, and 20 bases separated the two germline ends. The length of the CDR3 is 15 residues. The CDR3 nucleotides read TGTGCCAGCGTTGGGGGCTCAACGCAGGGCTATGGCTACACCTTC. Translation: CASVGGSTQGYGYTF.

This chain uses TRBV29-1 with TRBJ2-5; the match to TRBD1 covers 7 bases. Looked up from germline, CDR1 is SQVTM and CDR2 is ANQGSEA. This CDR3 has 12 residues. J lost 5 bases, V lost 5 bases, and 5 bases had no gene match. The CDR3 protein is CSVRGGSETQYF. In nucleotides, the CDR3 is TGCAGCGTTCGAGGGGGCAGCGAGACCCAGTACTTC. The entire variable domain, with the rest obtained from reference TRBV29-1 and TRBJ2-5, is as follows: SAVISQKPSRDICQRGTSLTIQCQVDSQVTMMFWYRQQPGQSLTLIATANQGSEATYESGFVIDKFPISRPNLTFSTLTVSNMSPEDSSIYLCSVRGGSETQYFGPGTRLLVL.

The rearrangement links TRBV6-1 to TRBJ2-1; the D gene is possibly TRBD1 (6 bases). From germline, CDR1 is MNHNS and CDR2 SASEGT. V shed 1 base and J shed 15 bases, with 16 bases lying between them. This CDR3 is 13 amino acids long. The CDR3 DNA sequence: TGTGCCAGCAGTGAAGTTCGGGCAGGGGTGCTGTTCTTC. Residues: CASSEVRAGVLFF.

The chain links TRBV2 to TRBJ2-5; D might be TRBD2 (5 bases). The CDR3 has 14 amino acids. Deletions cut 3 bases from V and 4 bases from J, with 12 bases between. Germline V gene lookup returns CDR1 SNHLY and CDR2 FYNNEI. CDR3 loop: CASSERAPRETQYF. Written as DNA, the CDR3 is TGTGCCAGCAGTGAGCGGGCCCCCAGAGAGACCCAGTACTTC.